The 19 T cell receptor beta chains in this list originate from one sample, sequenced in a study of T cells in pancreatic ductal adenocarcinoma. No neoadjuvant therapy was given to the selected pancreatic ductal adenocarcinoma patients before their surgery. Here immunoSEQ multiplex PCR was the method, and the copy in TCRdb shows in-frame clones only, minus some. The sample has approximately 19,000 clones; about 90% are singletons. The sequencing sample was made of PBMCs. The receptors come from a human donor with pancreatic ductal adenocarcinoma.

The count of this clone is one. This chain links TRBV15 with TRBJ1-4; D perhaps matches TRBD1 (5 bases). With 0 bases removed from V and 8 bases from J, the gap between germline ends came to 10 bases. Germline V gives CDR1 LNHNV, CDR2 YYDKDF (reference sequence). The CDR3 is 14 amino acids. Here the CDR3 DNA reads TGTGCCACCAGCAGAGATTTGGACACCGAAAAACTGTTTTTT. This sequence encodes CATSRDLDTEKLFF.

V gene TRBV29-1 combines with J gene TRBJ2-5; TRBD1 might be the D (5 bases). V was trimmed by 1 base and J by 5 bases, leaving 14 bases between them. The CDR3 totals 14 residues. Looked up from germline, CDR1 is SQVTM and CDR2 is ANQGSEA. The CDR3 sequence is CSVEGRVSSETQYF. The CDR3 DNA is TGCAGCGTTGAAGGCAGGGTTAGTTCGGAGACCCAGTACTTC.

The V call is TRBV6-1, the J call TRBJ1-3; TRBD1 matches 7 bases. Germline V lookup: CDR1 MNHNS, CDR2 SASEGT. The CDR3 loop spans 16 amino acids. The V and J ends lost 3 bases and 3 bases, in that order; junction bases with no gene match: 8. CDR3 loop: CASSEMAGGGGNTIYF. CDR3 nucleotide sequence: TGTGCCAGCAGTGAGATGGCAGGGGGAGGTGGAAACACCATATATTTT.

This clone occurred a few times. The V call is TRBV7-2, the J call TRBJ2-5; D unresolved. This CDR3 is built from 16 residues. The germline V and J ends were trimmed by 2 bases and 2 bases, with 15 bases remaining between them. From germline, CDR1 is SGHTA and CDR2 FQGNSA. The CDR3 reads CASSLFPDTIQETQYF. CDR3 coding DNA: TGTGCCAGCAGCTTATTTCCGGATACTATACAAGAGACCCAGTACTTC. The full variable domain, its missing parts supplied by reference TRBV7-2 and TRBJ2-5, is GAGVSQSPSNKVTEKGKDVELRCDPISGHTALYWYRQSLGQGLEFLIYFQGNSAPDKSGLPSDRFSAERTGGSVSTLTIQRTQQEDSAVYLCASSLFPDTIQETQYFGPGTRLLVL.

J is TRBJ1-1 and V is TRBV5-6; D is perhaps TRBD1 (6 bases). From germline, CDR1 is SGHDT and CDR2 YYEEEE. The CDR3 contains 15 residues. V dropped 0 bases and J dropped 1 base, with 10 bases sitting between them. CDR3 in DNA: TGTGCCAGCAGCTTGGGAGCACAGGGGAACACTGAAGCTTTCTTT. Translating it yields CASSLGAQGNTEAFF.

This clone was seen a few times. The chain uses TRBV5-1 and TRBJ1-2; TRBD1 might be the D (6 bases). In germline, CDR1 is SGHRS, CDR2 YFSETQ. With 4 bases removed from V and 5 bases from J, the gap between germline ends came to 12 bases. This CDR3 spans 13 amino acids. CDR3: CASSADRAYGYTF. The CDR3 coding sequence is TGCGCCAGCAGCGCGGACAGAGCGTATGGCTACACCTTC.

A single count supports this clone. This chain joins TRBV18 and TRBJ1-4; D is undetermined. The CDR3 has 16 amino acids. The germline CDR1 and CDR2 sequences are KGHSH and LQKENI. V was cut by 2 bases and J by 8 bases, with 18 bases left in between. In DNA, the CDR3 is TGTGCCAGCTCACCAACCGGACGGGGAACGGTCGAAAAACTGTTTTTT. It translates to CASSPTGRGTVEKLFF.

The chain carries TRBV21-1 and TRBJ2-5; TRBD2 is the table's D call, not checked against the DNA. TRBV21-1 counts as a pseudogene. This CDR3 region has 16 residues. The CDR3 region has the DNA TGTGCCAGCAGCGGACCGGGGGAACCCCTCAAAGAGACCCAGTACTTC. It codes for CASSGPGEPLKETQYF.

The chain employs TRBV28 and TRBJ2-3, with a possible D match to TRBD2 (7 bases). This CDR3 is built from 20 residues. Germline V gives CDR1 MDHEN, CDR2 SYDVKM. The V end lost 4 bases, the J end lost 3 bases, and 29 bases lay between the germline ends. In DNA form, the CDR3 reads TGTGCCAGCAGTTCCACCCGTTCGGATTTTTTGGGGGGGGCAACAGATACGCAGTATTTT. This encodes CASSSTRSDFLGGATDTQYF. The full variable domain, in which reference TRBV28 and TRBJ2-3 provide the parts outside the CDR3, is DVKVTQSSRYLVKRTGEKVFLECVQDMDHENMFWYRQDPGLGLRLIYFSYDVKMKEKGDIPEGYSVSREKKERFSLILESASTNQTSMYLCASSSTRSDFLGGATDTQYFGPGTRLTVL.

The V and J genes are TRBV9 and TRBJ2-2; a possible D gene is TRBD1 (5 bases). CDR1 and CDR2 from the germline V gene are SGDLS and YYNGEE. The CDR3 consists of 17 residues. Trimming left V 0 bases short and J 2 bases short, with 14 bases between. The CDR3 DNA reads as TGTGCCAGCAGCGTAGAAGACAGCGAATCCAACACCGGGGAGCTGTTTTTT. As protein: CASSVEDSESNTGELFF. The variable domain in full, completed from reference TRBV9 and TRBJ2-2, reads DSGVTQTPKHLITATGQRVTLRCSPRSGDLSVYWYQQSLDQGLQFLIQYYNGEERAKGNILERFSAQQFPDLHSELNLSSLELGDSALYFCASSVEDSESNTGELFFGEGSRLTVL.

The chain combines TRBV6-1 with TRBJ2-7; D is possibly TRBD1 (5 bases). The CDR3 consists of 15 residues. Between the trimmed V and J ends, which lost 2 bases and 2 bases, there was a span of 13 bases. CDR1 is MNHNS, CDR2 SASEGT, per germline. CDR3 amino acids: CASSEFGTRAYEQYF. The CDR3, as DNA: TGTGCCAGCAGTGAATTCGGAACCAGGGCCTACGAGCAGTACTTC.

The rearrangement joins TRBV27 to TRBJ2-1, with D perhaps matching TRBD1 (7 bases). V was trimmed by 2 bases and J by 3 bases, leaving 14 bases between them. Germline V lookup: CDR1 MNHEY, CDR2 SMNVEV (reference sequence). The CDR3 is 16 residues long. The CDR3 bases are TGTGCCAGCAGTTTAAACCAGGGGGAGGTCTACAATGAGCAGTTCTTC. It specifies CASSLNQGEVYNEQFF.

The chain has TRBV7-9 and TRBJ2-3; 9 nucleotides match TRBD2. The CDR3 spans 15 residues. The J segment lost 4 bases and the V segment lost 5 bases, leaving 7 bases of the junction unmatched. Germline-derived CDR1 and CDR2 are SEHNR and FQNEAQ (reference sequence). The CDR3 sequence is CASSLVAGASDTQYF. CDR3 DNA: TGTGCCAGCAGCCTCGTAGCGGGGGCGTCAGATACGCAGTATTTT.

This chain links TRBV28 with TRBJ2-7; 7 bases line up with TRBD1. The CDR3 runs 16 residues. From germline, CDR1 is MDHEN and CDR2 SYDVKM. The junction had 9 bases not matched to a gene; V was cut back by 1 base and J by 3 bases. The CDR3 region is CASSLLGDSGYYEQYF. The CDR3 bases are TGTGCCAGCAGTTTATTGGGGGACAGTGGGTACTACGAGCAGTACTTC.

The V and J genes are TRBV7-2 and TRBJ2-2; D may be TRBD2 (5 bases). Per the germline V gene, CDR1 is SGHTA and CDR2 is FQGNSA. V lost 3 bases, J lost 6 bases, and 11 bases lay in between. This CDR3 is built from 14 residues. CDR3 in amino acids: CASSFLPGAGELFF. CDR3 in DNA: TGTGCCAGCAGCTTCTTACCCGGGGCCGGGGAGCTGTTTTTT.

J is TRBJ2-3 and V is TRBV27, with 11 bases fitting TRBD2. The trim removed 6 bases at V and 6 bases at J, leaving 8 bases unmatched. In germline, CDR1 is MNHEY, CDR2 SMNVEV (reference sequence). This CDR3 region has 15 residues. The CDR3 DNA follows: TGTGCCAGCAGCACTAGCGGGGGACCTGGGGATACGCAGTATTTT. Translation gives CASSTSGGPGDTQYF.

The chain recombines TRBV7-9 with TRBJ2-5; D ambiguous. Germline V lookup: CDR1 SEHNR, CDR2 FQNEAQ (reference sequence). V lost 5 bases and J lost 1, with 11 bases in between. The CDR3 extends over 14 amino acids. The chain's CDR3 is CASSPTLPQETQYF. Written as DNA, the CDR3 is TGTGCCAGCAGCCCCACATTGCCCCAAGAGACCCAGTACTTC.

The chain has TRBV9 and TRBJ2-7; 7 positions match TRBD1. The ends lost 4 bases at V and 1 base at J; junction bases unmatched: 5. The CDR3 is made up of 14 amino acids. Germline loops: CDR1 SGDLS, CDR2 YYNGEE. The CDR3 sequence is CASSRTTGSYEQYF. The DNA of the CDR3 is TGTGCCAGCAGCCGTACGACAGGGTCCTACGAGCAGTACTTC.

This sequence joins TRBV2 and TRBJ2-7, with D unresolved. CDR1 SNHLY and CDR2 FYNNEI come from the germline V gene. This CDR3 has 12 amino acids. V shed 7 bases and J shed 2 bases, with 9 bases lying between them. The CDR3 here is CASNARTYEQYF. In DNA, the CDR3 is TGTGCCAGCAACGCCAGAACCTACGAGCAGTACTTC. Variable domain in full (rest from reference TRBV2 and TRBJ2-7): EPEVTQTPSHQVTQMGQEVILRCVPISNHLYFYWYRQILGQKVEFLVSFYNNEISEKSEIFDDQFSVERPDGSNFTLKIRSTKLEDSAMYFCASNARTYEQYFGPGTRLTVT.